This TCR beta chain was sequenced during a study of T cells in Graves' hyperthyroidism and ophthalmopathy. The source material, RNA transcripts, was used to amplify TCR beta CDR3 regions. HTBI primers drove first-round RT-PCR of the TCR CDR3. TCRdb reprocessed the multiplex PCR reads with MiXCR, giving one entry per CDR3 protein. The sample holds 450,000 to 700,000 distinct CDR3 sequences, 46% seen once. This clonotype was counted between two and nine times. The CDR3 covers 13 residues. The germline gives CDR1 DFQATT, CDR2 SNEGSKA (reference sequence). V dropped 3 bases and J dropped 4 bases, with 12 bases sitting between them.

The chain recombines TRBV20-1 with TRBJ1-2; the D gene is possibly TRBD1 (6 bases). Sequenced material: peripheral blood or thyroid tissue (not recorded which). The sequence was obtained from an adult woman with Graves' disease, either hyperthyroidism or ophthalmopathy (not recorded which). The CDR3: CSARGGRFYGYTF. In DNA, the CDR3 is TGCAGTGCTAGGGGGGGGCGTTTCTATGGCTACACCTTC.